This is a list of T cell receptor beta chains from one sample in a study of blood T cell repertoires in COVID-19. Method: immunoSEQ multiplex PCR; TCRdb's copy keeps in-frame clones and lacks some. The sample lists about 360,000 clones; roughly 86% were seen once. The sample comprised peripheral blood. All receptors come from a human donor in a cohort sampled during active COVID-19. CDR3s include the opening cysteine and the closing phenylalanine or tryptophan. D genes are given only for firm matches. The size field is filled for only some rows; it gives once, few, many or a size class.

TRBV5-6	TRBJ2-2	NA	NA	CASSPLVGANGELFF	TGTGCCAGCAGCCCCTTGGTGGGGGCGAACGGGGAGCTGTTTTTT
TRBV19	TRBJ2-5	TRBD1	NA	CASSRTGGQETQYF	TGTGCCAGTAGCAGGACAGGGGGCCAAGAGACCCAGTACTTC
TRBV30	TRBJ2-7	TRBD2	NA	CAWRGSGPRLAGVYEQYF	TGTGCCTGGAGGGGGAGCGGACCGAGACTAGCGGGAGTATACGAGCAGTACTTC
TRBV18	TRBJ1-2	TRBD1	once	CASSPADRGDGYTF	TGTGCCAGCTCACCAGCCGACAGGGGAGATGGCTACACCTTC
TRBV19	TRBJ1-5	NA	NA	CASSRSGTYSNQPQHF	TGTGCCAGCAGTCGTTCAGGGACATATAGCAATCAGCCCCAGCATTTT
TRBV4-1	TRBJ2-7	TRBD1	NA	CASSQEWDRELDEQYF	TGCGCCAGCAGCCAAGAATGGGACAGAGAACTTGACGAGCAGTACTTC
TRBV3-1/TRBV3-2	TRBJ2-1	NA	NA	CASSQDPQVEQFF	TGTGCCAGCAGCCAAGATCCCCAGGTTGAGCAGTTCTTC
TRBV19	TRBJ2-1	NA	NA	CASIDPVEYEQFF	TGTGCCAGTATCGACCCAGTGGAGTACGAGCAGTTCTTC
TRBV2	TRBJ1-2	NA	once	CASSLRTEISNYGYTF	TGTGCCAGCAGTCTTCGGACAGAAATTTCGAACTATGGCTACACCTTC
TRBV2	TRBJ2-7	NA	NA	CASTQGGVSYEQYF	TGTGCCAGCACTCAAGGGGGGGTATCCTACGAGCAGTACTTC
TRBV7-9	TRBJ2-6	NA	NA	CASSYRAGANVLTF	TGTGCCAGCAGCTACAGGGCTGGGGCCAACGTCCTGACTTTC
TRBV4-1	TRBJ2-7	TRBD2	NA	CASSQGTSGGYEQYF	TGCGCCAGCAGCCAAGGGACTAGCGGAGGTTACGAGCAGTACTTC
TRBV19	TRBJ1-1	TRBD1	once	CASTIGQGTYTEAFF	TGTGCCAGTACCATCGGACAGGGGACGTACACTGAAGCTTTCTTT
TRBV11-3	TRBJ2-1	NA	once	CASSQRGGSYNEQFF	TGTGCCAGCAGCCAGAGGGGGGGATCCTACAATGAGCAGTTCTTC
TRBV28	TRBJ1-3	NA	many	CASKGGQIGNTIYF	TGTGCCAGCAAAGGGGGTCAAATCGGAAACACCATATATTTT
TRBV5-8	TRBJ2-1	TRBD1	NA	CASSLGLRRTGIEQFF	TGTGCCAGCAGCTTGGGGTTAAGGAGGACAGGAATTGAGCAGTTCTTC
TRBV12-3/TRBV12-4	TRBJ1-5	NA	NA	CASSRSGQPQHF	TGTGCCAGCAGTCGTTCCGGGCAGCCCCAGCATTTT
TRBV29-1	TRBJ2-3	NA	NA	CSVEWDEGDTQYF	TGCAGCGTTGAATGGGATGAGGGAGATACGCAGTATTTT
TRBV7-2	TRBJ1-1	NA	NA	CASSHDRNTEAFF	TGTGCCAGCAGCCACGACAGAAACACTGAAGCTTTCTTT
TRBV12-5	TRBJ1-3	TRBD1	NA	CASGLVTAGGSGNTIYF	TGTGCTAGTGGTTTGGTAACGGCAGGGGGCTCTGGAAACACCATATATTTT
TRBV5-1	TRBJ2-5	NA	NA	CASSLGPGIAEISQETQYF	TGCGCCAGCAGCTTGGGCCCCGGGATAGCGGAGATATCGCAAGAGACCCAGTACTTC
TRBV19	TRBJ2-2	NA	once	CASSPDRLNTGELFF	TGTGCCAGTAGCCCGGACAGATTGAACACCGGGGAGCTGTTTTTT
TRBV5-1	TRBJ1-1	TRBD1	NA	CASSAMTGGPEAFF	TGCGCCAGCAGCGCCATGACAGGGGGTCCTGAAGCTTTCTTT
TRBV7-8	TRBJ2-1	TRBD1	NA	CASSLGQESNEQFF	TGTGCCAGCAGCCTCGGACAGGAGTCCAATGAGCAGTTCTTC
TRBV5-6	TRBJ1-4	NA	few	CASSPRDEKLFF	TGTGCCAGCAGCCCTCGGGATGAAAAACTGTTTTTT
TRBV28	TRBJ2-4	NA	NA	CASSSQGWLAKNIQYF	TGTGCCAGCAGTTCCCAGGGATGGCTAGCCAAAAACATTCAGTACTTC
TRBV30	TRBJ2-4	TRBD1	NA	CAWSVRDRGTKNIQYF	TGTGCCTGGAGTGTCCGGGACAGGGGGACCAAAAACATTCAGTACTTC
TRBV2	TRBJ2-2	TRBD2	NA	CAGRTSGSTGELFF	TGTGCCGGACGGACTAGCGGGAGCACCGGGGAGCTGTTTTTT
TRBV7-9	TRBJ1-2	NA	NA	CASSLAPGETLF	TGTGCCAGCAGCTTAGCGCCCGGGGAGACCCTCTTC
TRBV27	TRBJ1-6	NA	NA	CASSIQASNSPLHF	TGTGCCAGCTCGATCCAGGCGTCAAATTCACCCCTCCACTTT
TRBV5-1	TRBJ2-1	TRBD1	NA	CASSWGQLGEQFF	TGCGCCAGCAGCTGGGGACAGTTGGGTGAGCAGTTCTTC
TRBV2	TRBJ2-7	NA	NA	CASSETVVYEQYF	TGTGCCAGCAGTGAAACGGTGGTTTACGAGCAGTACTTC
TRBV15	TRBJ1-6	TRBD1	once	CATSRDRDSWPLHF	TGTGCCACCAGCAGGGACAGGGATTCTTGGCCCCTCCACTTT
TRBV10-3	TRBJ1-6	NA	NA	CAIRGTDNSPLHF	TGTGCCATCAGGGGGACTGATAATTCACCCCTCCACTTT
TRBV19	TRBJ2-3	NA	NA	CASRRAGPSADTQYF	TGTGCCAGTAGGCGGGCAGGCCCCAGCGCAGATACGCAGTATTTT
TRBV6-6	TRBJ1-2	TRBD1	NA	CASSSDRGGYGYTF	TGTGCCAGCAGTTCGGACAGGGGAGGGTATGGCTACACCTTC
TRBV28	TRBJ2-3	TRBD1	NA	CASSSSATGLTDTQYF	TGTGCCAGCAGTTCCTCCGCGACAGGGTTGACAGATACGCAGTATTTT
TRBV6-2/TRBV6-3	TRBJ2-7	NA	NA	CASSYGQKASYEQYF	TGTGCCAGCAGTTACGGGCAGAAGGCGTCCTACGAGCAGTACTTC
TRBV9	TRBJ2-5	TRBD1	NA	CASSLLPTGAQETQYF	TGTGCCAGCAGCTTATTACCGACAGGGGCCCAAGAGACCCAGTACTTC
TRBV6-5	TRBJ2-7	TRBD1	NA	CASSYGGTGGQYF	TGTGCCAGCAGTTACGGCGGGACAGGGGGGCAGTACTTC
TRBV28	TRBJ2-1	NA	NA	CASNNLAAEKNEQFF	TGTGCCAGCAACAATCTAGCCGCTGAAAAGAATGAGCAGTTCTTC
TRBV3-1/TRBV3-2	TRBJ1-2	NA	NA	CASSLQDSTRGYTF	TGTGCCAGCAGCCTTCAGGACAGTACTAGGGGCTACACCTTC
TRBV19	TRBJ1-1	NA	once	CASTLELENTEAFF	TGTGCCAGTACTCTAGAGCTAGAGAACACTGAAGCTTTCTTT
TRBV2	TRBJ2-5	NA	NA	CASSEGGIGQETQYF	TGTGCCAGCAGTGAAGGAGGGATAGGGCAAGAGACCCAGTACTTC
TRBV4-1	TRBJ1-2	NA	NA	CASSQERTGYGYTF	TGCGCCAGCAGCCAAGAGCGTACAGGGTATGGCTACACCTTC
TRBV5-6	TRBJ2-5	NA	NA	CASSLVATARQETQYF	TGTGCCAGCAGCTTGGTGGCTACCGCTAGACAAGAGACCCAGTACTTC
TRBV5-1	TRBJ2-7	TRBD1	NA	CASTKGTGTYEQYF	TGCGCCAGCACGAAAGGGACAGGGACCTACGAGCAGTACTTC
TRBV6-2/TRBV6-3	TRBJ2-1	NA	NA	CASSLGPKQFF	TGTGCCAGCAGCCTCGGTCCAAAGCAGTTCTTC
TRBV12-3/TRBV12-4	TRBJ1-2	TRBD1	NA	CASSSSTGDGYTF	TGTGCCAGCAGTTCCTCGACAGGGGATGGCTACACCTTC
TRBV3-1/TRBV3-2	TRBJ2-1	TRBD2	few	CASSRTSGSNEQFF	TGTGCCAGCAGCCGGACTAGCGGGAGCAATGAGCAGTTCTTC
TRBV18	TRBJ2-3	NA	NA	CASSPFTDTQYF	TGTGCCAGCTCACCCTTCACAGATACGCAGTATTTT